This T cell receptor beta chain was found in a study of neurological immune-mediated disorders. V was clipped by 5 bases and J by 3 bases, with 10 bases between them. CDR1 LNHDA and CDR2 SQIVND come from the germline V gene (reference sequence). The CDR3 runs 14 residues. Points from the study as a whole: Private repertoires in all groups were suggested by the finding that expanded clones across subjects shared no CDR3 amino acid sequences. HTLV-1-associated myelopathy displayed the greatest TCR clonal expansion, and multiple sclerosis exhibited the smallest, lower than that of healthy controls.

This clonotype was observed many times. Its target is unknown. Synthesis of cDNA was carried out by template-switch 5'RACE. The reaction used 10-nucleotide random UMIs. Every sequencing run gave over 190 million TCR-beta sequences, taken from 15-18 subjects. TCRdb re-derived calls from the 5' RACE reads in MiXCR, one entry per CDR3 protein. The table includes some 16,000 distinct CDR3 sequences, around 9% detected once. The sample taken for sequencing was CD8+ T cells from blood. This clonotype was obtained from a man aged 50 to 60 in good health. The chain combines TRBV19 with TRBJ1-4; D perhaps matches TRBD1 (6 bases). The CDR3: CASSPRTANEKLFF. The CDR3 nucleotides read TGTGCCAGTAGTCCGAGGACAGCTAATGAAAAACTGTTTTTT.